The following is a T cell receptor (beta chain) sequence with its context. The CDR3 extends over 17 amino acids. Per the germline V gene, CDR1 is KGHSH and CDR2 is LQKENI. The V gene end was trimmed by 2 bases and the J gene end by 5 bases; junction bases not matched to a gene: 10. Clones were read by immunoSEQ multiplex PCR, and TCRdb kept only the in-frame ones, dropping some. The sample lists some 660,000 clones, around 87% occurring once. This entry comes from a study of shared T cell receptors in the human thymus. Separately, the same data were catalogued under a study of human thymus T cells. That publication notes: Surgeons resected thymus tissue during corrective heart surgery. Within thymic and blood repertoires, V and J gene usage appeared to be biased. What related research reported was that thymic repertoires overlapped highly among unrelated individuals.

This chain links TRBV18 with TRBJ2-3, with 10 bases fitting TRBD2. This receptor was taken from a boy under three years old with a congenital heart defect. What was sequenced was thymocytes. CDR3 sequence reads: CASSPTERGGRGDTQYF. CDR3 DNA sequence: TGTGCCAGCTCACCAACAGAGCGGGGGGGCCGTGGAGATACGCAGTATTTT.